This T cell receptor beta chain originates from a study of T-cell memory formation after mild COVID-19. The overall study: Clusters of TCRs were largely donor specific.

Study-level results: Among clones contracting day 15 to 85, CD4/CD8 was balanced, whereas later expanders leaned CD4+. Of the contracting clones, CD4+ ones lay mainly in CM and EM, and CD8+ ones in EMRA.

MiXCR, run by TCRdb on the 5' RACE reads, gives a single entry per CDR3 protein. The sample lists 100,000 to 130,000 distinct CDR3 sequences, 18% seen once, with 5% to 6.5% in the top ten. The length of the CDR3 is 12 residues. In this sample, this clonotype turned up a few times. Its matching antigen is unknown. The TCR comes from a man younger than 35 who had mild COVID-19 (a few samples of this study predate the infection). Cell type and time point are not known. This chain links TRBV21-1 with TRBJ2-5; the table's D call, TRBD1, was not checked against the DNA. TRBV21-1 is reported as a pseudogene. Sequences were obtained from PBMCs or a T cell subset sorted from them (not recorded which). CDR3 nucleotides: TGTGCCAGCAAGGGGGGGCGGGAGACCCAGTACTTC. Translated: CASKGGRETQYF.